The source of this T cell receptor (beta chain) is a study of T cell repertoires in cytomegalovirus infection. TCRdb fed the reads into MiXCR, producing one record per CDR3 protein. The data hold 650,000 to 900,000 distinct CDR3 sequences, with approximately 32% observed a single time. Looked up from germline, CDR1 is SGHVS and CDR2 is FQNEAQ. The CDR3 totals 19 residues. After removal of 1 base from V and 8 bases from J, the junction contained 18 bases not matched to a gene. General observations from the study: CMV-specific TCR beta clonotypes restricted by HLA-C dominated the ex vivo response.

To note about this clonotype: What it binds is unknown.

This TCR came from a human donor in good health (CMV status not recorded). Some clones in this sample may be carry-over from other donors' samples. The rearrangement uses TRBV7-8 and TRBJ2-1, with 9 bases aligning to TRBD2. The sample consisted of cultured CD8+ T cells from PBMCs, taken from culture after CMV antigen stimulation. CDR3 protein: CASSLVKAASGTDEYEQFF. The CDR3 DNA follows: TGTGCCAGCAGCTTAGTAAAAGCGGCTAGCGGGACCGACGAGTATGAGCAGTTCTTC.